Presented here are 24 T cell receptor beta chains from one specimen sequenced in a study of T cells in localized non-small cell lung cancer. Data came from immunoSEQ multiplex PCR; TCRdb stores just in-frame clones and leaves some out. The table includes some 130,000 clones, roughly 90% detected once. The sequences come from peripheral blood, collected before any cancer treatment. The receptors come from a female donor of 60 years or more with stage I lung adenocarcinoma.

The chain has TRBV11-3 and TRBJ2-5; weak D call: TRBD1 (6 bases). V lost 2 bases to trimming and J lost 5 bases, with 12 bases between them. Germline CDR1 SGHNT, CDR2 YENEEA. This CDR3 contains 14 residues. This CDR3 is CASSLYTGSETQYF. CDR3 DNA: TGTGCCAGCAGCTTATATACAGGGAGTGAGACCCAGTACTTC.

J is TRBJ1-5 and V is TRBV5-1; perhaps TRBD1 as D (5 bases). The germline CDR1 and CDR2 sequences are SGHRS and YFSETQ. The CDR3 sequence is 14 residues long. V lost 4 bases and J lost 9, with 17 bases in between. CDR3 coding DNA: TGCGCCAGCAGCAAAGACGGGGCAGAGGTGCCCCAGCATTTT. Translation: CASSKDGAEVPQHF.

J is TRBJ1-1 and V is TRBV29-1, with D uncertain. This CDR3 spans 14 amino acids. Trimming shortened V by 1 base and J by 0 bases, and 9 bases separated the two germline ends. CDR1 and CDR2 (germline): SQVTM, ANQGSEA. The CDR3 DNA reads TGCAGCGTTGAAGGGGCCCTCATGAACACTGAAGCTTTCTTT. Translating it yields CSVEGALMNTEAFF.

This clone was seen a single time. The chain has TRBV9 and TRBJ2-1; TRBD2 matches 10 bases. Germline assignment: CDR1 SGDLS and CDR2 YYNGEE. This CDR3 has 14 amino acids. Unmatched junction bases numbered 4, after V lost 4 bases and J lost 6 bases. The CDR3 here is CASSSLAGANEQFF. CDR3 sequence (DNA): TGTGCCAGCAGCTCCCTAGCGGGAGCCAATGAGCAGTTCTTC.

CDR3 sequence: CASSLIGSGYGANVLTF. CDR3 nucleotides: TGTGCCAGCAGCCTCATTGGCAGTGGGTATGGGGCCAACGTCCTGACTTTC. The chain has TRBV11-1 and TRBJ2-6, with D unresolved. With 5 bases removed from V and 3 bases from J, the gap between germline ends came to 17 bases. Germline V gene sequence: CDR1 SGHAT, CDR2 FQDESV (reference sequence). The CDR3 has 17 amino acids.

The chain links TRBV5-1 to TRBJ2-5; D may be TRBD2 (6 bases). CDR3 size: 14 residues. Germline lookup yields CDR1 SGHRS and CDR2 YFSETQ. Deletions cut 4 bases from V and 5 bases from J, with 15 bases between. The CDR3 reads CASSEGLARETQYF. The CDR3 DNA reads as TGCGCCAGCAGCGAGGGACTTGCTCGGGAGACCCAGTACTTC.

This chain joins TRBV4-2 and TRBJ2-5, with no clear D. Trimming shortened V by 0 bases and J by 10 bases, and 9 bases separated the two germline ends. This CDR3 region has 12 residues. Germline V gives CDR1 LGHNA, CDR2 YNFKEQ. In nucleotides, the CDR3 is TGTGCCAGCAGCCAAGATTGGCGGCTCCAGTACTTC. Protein: CASSQDWRLQYF.

The gene calls are TRBV20-1 and TRBJ2-5; the D is unclear. The CDR3 is 11 amino acids. Deletions cut 6 bases from V and 2 bases from J, with 7 bases between. Germline V CDR1 and CDR2: DFQATT, SNEGSKA (reference sequence). The CDR3 nucleotides read TGCAGTGCCAGAAAACAAGAGACCCAGTACTTC. Translated, it gives CSARKQETQYF.

The V and J genes are TRBV4-1 and TRBJ2-7, with 7 nucleotides matching TRBD2. Germline assignment: CDR1 MGHRA and CDR2 YSYEKL. This CDR3 contains 17 residues. The V gene end was trimmed by 1 base and the J gene end by 2 bases; junction bases not matched to a gene: 11. The CDR3 nucleotides are TGCGCCAGCAGCCAAGCCCTTCGACTAGCAGGGCCCTACGAGCAGTACTTC. As protein: CASSQALRLAGPYEQYF.

This chain uses TRBV25-1 with TRBJ1-6, with TRBD1 matching over 9 bases. This CDR3 has 16 residues. V was clipped by 0 bases and J by 9 bases; unmatched bases: 6. CDR1 is MGHDK, CDR2 SYGVNS, per germline. CDR3: CASSEYLGTGPSPLHF. CDR3 DNA: TGTGCCAGCAGTGAATATCTTGGGACAGGGCCTTCACCCCTCCACTTT.

This clone was counted once. J is TRBJ2-7 and V is TRBV7-9; the match to TRBD2 covers 8 bases. The CDR3 is 14 residues long. The germline V gene encodes CDR1 SEHNR and CDR2 FQNEAQ (reference sequence). Trimming removed 8 bases from V and 3 bases from J; junction bases left unmatched: 9. The CDR3 bases are TGTGCCAGCTCAAGGGGAGCGGGAGTCTACGAGCAGTACTTC. This encodes CASSRGAGVYEQYF.

This chain connects TRBV28 to TRBJ1-2; 10 positions agree with TRBD1. There are 17 residues in the CDR3. Germline-derived CDR1 and CDR2 are MDHEN and SYDVKM. The trim removed 4 bases at V and 4 bases at J, leaving 12 bases unmatched. CDR3: CASSYRTPGQGSYGYTF. The CDR3 nucleotides are TGTGCCAGCAGTTATCGCACCCCGGGACAGGGGTCCTATGGCTACACCTTC.

The chain has TRBV6-1 and TRBJ2-3, with 7 bases aligning to TRBD1. CDR3 length equals 15 residues. The germline V gene has CDR1 MNHNS and CDR2 SASEGT. V trimming: 6 bases; J trimming: 4 bases; junction bases outside the gene matches: 10. The CDR3 DNA is TGTGCCAGCAGGCCCACAGGGGTATATGCAGATACGCAGTATTTT. It specifies CASRPTGVYADTQYF.

This clone was observed a single time. The V and J genes are TRBV28 and TRBJ1-4; no clear D. V was clipped by 7 bases and J by 7 bases, with 19 bases between them. Germline V gives CDR1 MDHEN, CDR2 SYDVKM. The CDR3 spans 15 residues. CDR3 residues: CASTGRPTIGEKLFF. The CDR3 coding sequence is TGTGCCAGCACCGGCCGCCCCACCATCGGTGAAAAACTGTTTTTT.

The chain carries TRBV7-9 and TRBJ1-4; the D gene is possibly TRBD1 (6 bases). The germline V and J ends were trimmed by 6 bases and 8 bases, with 16 bases remaining between them. Germline assignment: CDR1 SEHNR and CDR2 FQNEAQ (reference sequence). The CDR3 totals 14 residues. This CDR3 is CASSRDTGREKLFF. The CDR3 DNA is TGTGCCAGCAGTCGGGACACCGGCCGGGAAAAACTGTTTTTT.

V usage is TRBV4-2 and J usage is TRBJ2-5, with 9 nucleotides matching TRBD1. The CDR3 runs 16 residues. Germline lookup yields CDR1 LGHNA and CDR2 YNFKEQ. Germline trimming cut 3 bases from V and 5 bases from J; bases unmatched to any gene: 10. CDR3 region: CASSQNPGQGRETQYF. CDR3 bases: TGTGCCAGCAGCCAGAATCCGGGACAGGGACGGGAGACCCAGTACTTC.

The V and J genes are TRBV29-1 and TRBJ2-3; 8 bases are shared with TRBD1. The CDR3 is made up of 13 amino acids. CDR1 is SQVTM, CDR2 ANQGSEA, per germline. With 5 bases clipped from V and 3 bases from J, the junction kept 4 bases outside the gene matches. The CDR3 sequence: CSVRDRLTDTQYF. The CDR3, as DNA: TGCAGCGTTCGGGACAGGCTGACAGATACGCAGTATTTT.

The V and J genes are TRBV6-5 and TRBJ2-3, with D maybe TRBD1 (5 bases). Germline assignment: CDR1 MNHEY and CDR2 SVGAGI. The CDR3 runs to 14 residues. With 5 bases removed from V and 1 base from J, the gap between germline ends came to 10 bases. Here the CDR3 DNA reads TGTGCCAGCAGTAACAGGATAGGCACAGATACGCAGTATTTT. Protein product: CASSNRIGTDTQYF.

The chain uses TRBV6-5 and TRBJ2-3; D gene unclear. CDR1 is MNHEY, CDR2 SVGAGI, per germline. This CDR3 region has 13 residues. The V end was cut by 5 bases, the J end by 7 bases, with 13 bases between. In nucleotides, the CDR3 is TGTGCCAGCAGTGGAGAAAACGGATATACGCAGTATTTT. Its translation: CASSGENGYTQYF.

The chain employs TRBV7-3 and TRBJ1-1, with a tentative D call TRBD1 (5 bases). V shed 5 bases and J shed 7 bases, with 14 bases lying between them. CDR1 SGHTA and CDR2 FQGTGA come from the germline V gene. This CDR3 comprises 13 residues. CDR3 protein: CASSHRTYGEAFF. CDR3 in DNA: TGTGCCAGCAGCCATAGGACATATGGTGAAGCTTTCTTT.

The chain recombines TRBV10-2 with TRBJ1-1; D not resolved. V lost 7 bases and J 3 bases, leaving 6 bases between the germline ends. The germline gives CDR1 WSHSY, CDR2 SAAADI. The CDR3 runs to 11 residues. CDR3 amino acids: CASKFDTEAFF. CDR3 sequence (DNA): TGCGCCAGCAAGTTCGACACTGAAGCTTTCTTT.

The chain links TRBV15 to TRBJ1-4; D is perhaps TRBD1 (5 bases). The CDR3 is made up of 13 amino acids. V was trimmed by 0 bases and J by 7 bases, leaving 6 bases between them. Germline V gives CDR1 LNHNV, CDR2 YYDKDF (reference sequence). The CDR3 bases are TGTGCCACCAGCAGAGAAACAGGTGAAAAACTGTTTTTT. Protein: CATSRETGEKLFF.

This chain links TRBV5-1 with TRBJ2-1; the D is unclear. This CDR3 is 16 amino acids long. The germline gives CDR1 SGHRS, CDR2 YFSETQ. V lost 0 bases to trimming and J lost 8 bases, with 18 bases between them. CDR3 DNA: TGCGCCAGCAGCTTGGAACCGGCCCCTAATTTGGATGAGCAGTTCTTC. This codes for CASSLEPAPNLDEQFF.

J is TRBJ2-6 and V is TRBV27; D not resolved. Germline assignment: CDR1 MNHEY and CDR2 SMNVEV (reference sequence). The CDR3 totals 16 residues. Trimming cost V 5 bases and J 0 bases, with 11 bases left between them. This CDR3 is CASSPVQLSGANVLTF. Written as DNA, the CDR3 is TGTGCCAGCAGTCCCGTTCAGCTCTCTGGGGCCAACGTCCTGACTTTC. The full variable domain, with the rest looked up from reference TRBV27 and TRBJ2-6, is EAQVTQNPRYLITVTGKKLTVTCSQNMNHEYMSWYRQDPGLGLRQIYYSMNVEVTDKGDVPEGYKVSRKEKRNFPLILESPSPNQTSLYFCASSPVQLSGANVLTFGAGSRLTVL.